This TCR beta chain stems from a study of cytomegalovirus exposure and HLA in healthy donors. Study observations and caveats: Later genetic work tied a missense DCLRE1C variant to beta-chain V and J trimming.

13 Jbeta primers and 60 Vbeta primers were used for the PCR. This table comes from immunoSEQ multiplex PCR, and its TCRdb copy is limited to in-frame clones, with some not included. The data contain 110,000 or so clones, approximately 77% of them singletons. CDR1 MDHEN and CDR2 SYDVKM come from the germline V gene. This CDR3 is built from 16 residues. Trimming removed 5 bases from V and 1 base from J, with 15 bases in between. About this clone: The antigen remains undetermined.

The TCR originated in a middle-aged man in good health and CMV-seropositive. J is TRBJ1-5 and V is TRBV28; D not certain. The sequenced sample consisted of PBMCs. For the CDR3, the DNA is TGTGCCAGCAGTGCCGCGAGTTCGAAAAGCAATCAGCCCCAGCATTTT. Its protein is CASSAASSKSNQPQHF.